This T cell receptor (beta chain) was identified during a study of tumor and adjacent non-tumor tissue in lung cancer. The CDR3 is 16 amino acids. Germline values: CDR1 DFQATT, CDR2 SNEGSKA (reference sequence). V lost 4 bases to trimming and J lost 4 bases, with 22 bases between them. TCRbeta libraries were built with three rounds of nested PCR, modified from ARM-PCR. A single record per CDR3 protein comes from TCRdb applying MiXCR to the multiplex PCR reads. The sample lists more than 55,000 distinct CDR3 sequences; about 56% were seen once. This sample's RNA came from whole unsorted tissue. More than 3 cm separated this lung sample from the edge of the tumor. This clonotype has only a few counts.

This receptor was taken from a man between 65 and 85 years old with non-small cell lung cancer. The chain couples TRBV20-1 to TRBJ2-5; D is perhaps TRBD2 (6 bases). Sequenced: distant non-tumor lung tissue. The CDR3 here is CSATGGTSLIGETQYF. The CDR3 DNA reads TGCAGTGCTACTGGTGGAACTAGCCTAATCGGAGAGACCCAGTACTTC.